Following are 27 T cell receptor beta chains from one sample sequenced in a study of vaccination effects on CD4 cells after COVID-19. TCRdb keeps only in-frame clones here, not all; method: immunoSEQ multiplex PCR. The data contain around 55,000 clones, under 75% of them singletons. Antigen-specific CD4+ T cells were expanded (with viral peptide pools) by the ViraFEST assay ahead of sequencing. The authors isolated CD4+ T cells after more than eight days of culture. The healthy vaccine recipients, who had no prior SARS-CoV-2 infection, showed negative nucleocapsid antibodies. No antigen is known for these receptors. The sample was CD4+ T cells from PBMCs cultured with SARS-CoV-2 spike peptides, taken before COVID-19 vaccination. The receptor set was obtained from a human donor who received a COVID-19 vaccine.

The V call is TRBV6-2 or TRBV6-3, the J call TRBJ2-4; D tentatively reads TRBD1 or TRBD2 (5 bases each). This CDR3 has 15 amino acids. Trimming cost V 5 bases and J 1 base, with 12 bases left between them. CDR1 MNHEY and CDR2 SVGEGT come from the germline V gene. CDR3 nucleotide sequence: TGTGCCAGCAGTCAGGGAGTCGTGGCCAAAAACATTCAGTACTTC. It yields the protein CASSQGVVAKNIQYF.

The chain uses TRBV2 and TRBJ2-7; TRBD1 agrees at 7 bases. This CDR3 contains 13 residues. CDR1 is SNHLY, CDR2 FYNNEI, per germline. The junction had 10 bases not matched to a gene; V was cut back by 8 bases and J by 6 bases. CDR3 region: CASQLDRAREQYF. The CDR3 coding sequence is TGTGCCAGCCAACTCGACAGGGCCCGCGAGCAGTACTTC.

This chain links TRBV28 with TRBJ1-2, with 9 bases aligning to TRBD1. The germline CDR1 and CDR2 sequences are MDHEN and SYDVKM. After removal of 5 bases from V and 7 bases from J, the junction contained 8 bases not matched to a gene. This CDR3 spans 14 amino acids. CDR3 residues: CASSPGTGRGGYTF. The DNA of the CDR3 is TGTGCCAGCAGTCCCGGGACAGGGAGAGGTGGCTACACCTTC.

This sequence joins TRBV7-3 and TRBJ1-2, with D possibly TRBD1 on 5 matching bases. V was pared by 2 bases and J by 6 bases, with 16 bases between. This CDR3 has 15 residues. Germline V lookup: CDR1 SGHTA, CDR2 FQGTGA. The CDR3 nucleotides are TGTGCCAGCAGCTTACTTCTTGAGGGGAAAGATGGCTACACCTTC. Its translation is CASSLLLEGKDGYTF.

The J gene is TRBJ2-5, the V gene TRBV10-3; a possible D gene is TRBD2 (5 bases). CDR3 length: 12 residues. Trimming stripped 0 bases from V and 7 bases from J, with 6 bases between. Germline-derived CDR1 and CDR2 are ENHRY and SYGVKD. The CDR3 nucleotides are TGTGCCATCAGTGAGTCCGGGGTGACCCAGTACTTC. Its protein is CAISESGVTQYF.

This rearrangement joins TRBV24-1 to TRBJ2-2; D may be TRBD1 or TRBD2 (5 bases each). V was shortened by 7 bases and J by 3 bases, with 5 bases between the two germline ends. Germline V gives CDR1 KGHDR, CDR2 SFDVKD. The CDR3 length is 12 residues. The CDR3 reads CATRGDTGELFF. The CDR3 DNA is TGTGCCACCAGGGGGGACACCGGGGAGCTGTTTTTT.

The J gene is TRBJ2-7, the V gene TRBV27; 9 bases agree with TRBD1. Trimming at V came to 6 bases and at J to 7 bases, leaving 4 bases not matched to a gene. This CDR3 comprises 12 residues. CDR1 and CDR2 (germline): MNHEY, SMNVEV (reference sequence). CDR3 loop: CASRRQGGEQYF. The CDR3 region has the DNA TGTGCCAGCAGGCGACAGGGGGGGGAGCAGTACTTC.

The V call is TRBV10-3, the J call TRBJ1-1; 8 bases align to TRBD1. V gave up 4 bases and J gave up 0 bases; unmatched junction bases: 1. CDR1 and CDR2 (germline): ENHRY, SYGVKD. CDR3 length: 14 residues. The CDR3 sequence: CAISAGGLNTEAFF. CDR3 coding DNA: TGTGCCATCAGTGCAGGGGGCTTGAACACTGAAGCTTTCTTT.

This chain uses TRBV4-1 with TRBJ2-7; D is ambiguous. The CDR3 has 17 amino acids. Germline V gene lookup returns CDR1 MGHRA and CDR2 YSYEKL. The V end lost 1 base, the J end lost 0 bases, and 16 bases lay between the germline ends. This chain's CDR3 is CASSQGMSSTHSYEQYF. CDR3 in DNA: TGCGCCAGCAGCCAAGGAATGTCTTCAACCCACTCCTACGAGCAGTACTTC.

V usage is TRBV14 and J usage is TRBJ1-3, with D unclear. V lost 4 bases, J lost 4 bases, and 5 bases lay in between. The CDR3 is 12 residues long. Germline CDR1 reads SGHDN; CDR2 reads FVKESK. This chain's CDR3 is CASSPRGNTIYF. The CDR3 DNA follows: TGTGCCAGCAGCCCGCGCGGAAACACCATATATTTT. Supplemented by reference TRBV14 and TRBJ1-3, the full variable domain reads EAGVTQFPSHSVIEKGQTVTLRCDPISGHDNLYWYRRVMGKEIKFLLHFVKESKQDESGMPNNRFLAERTGGTYSTLKVQPAELEDSGVYFCASSPRGNTIYFGEGSWLTVV.

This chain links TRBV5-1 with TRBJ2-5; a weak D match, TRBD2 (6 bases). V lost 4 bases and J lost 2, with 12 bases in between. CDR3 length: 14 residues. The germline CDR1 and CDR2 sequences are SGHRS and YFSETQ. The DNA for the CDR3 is TGCGCCAGCAGCCCGGGACTGAATCAAGAGACCCAGTACTTC. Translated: CASSPGLNQETQYF.

The CDR3 DNA reads as TGTGCCAGCAGCCAAGACAGGTCCGGGCCCCAGCATTTT. Translated, it gives CASSQDRSGPQHF. This chain links TRBV3-1 (or the pseudogene TRBV3-2) with TRBJ1-5; D gene ambiguous. The CDR3 runs to 13 residues. Trimming removed 0 bases at V and 9 bases at J, with 9 bases between. Germline-derived CDR1 and CDR2 are LGHDT and YNNKEL (reference sequence).

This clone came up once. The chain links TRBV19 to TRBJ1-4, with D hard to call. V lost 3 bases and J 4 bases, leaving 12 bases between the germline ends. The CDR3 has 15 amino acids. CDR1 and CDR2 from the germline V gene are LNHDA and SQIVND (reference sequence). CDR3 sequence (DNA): TGTGCCAGTAGTATGGAGGTGGCGGTTAATGAAAAACTGTTTTTT. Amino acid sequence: CASSMEVAVNEKLFF.

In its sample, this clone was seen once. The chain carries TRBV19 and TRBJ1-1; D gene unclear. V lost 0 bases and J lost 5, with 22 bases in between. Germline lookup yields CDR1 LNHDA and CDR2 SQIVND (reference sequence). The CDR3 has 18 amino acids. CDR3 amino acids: CASSIDLKTRWGWTEAFF. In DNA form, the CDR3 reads TGTGCCAGTAGTATAGATCTTAAGACGCGCTGGGGATGGACTGAAGCTTTCTTT.

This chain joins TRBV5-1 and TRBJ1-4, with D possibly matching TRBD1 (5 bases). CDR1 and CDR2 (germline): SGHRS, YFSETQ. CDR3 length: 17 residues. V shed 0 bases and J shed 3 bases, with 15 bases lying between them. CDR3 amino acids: CASSLGQGVSANEKLFF. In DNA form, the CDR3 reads TGCGCCAGCAGCTTGGGTCAGGGCGTTAGCGCTAATGAAAAACTGTTTTTT.

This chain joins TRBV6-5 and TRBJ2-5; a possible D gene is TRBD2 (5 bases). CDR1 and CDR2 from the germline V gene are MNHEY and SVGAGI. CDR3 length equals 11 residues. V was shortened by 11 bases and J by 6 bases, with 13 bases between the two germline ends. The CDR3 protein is CAPGENKTQYF. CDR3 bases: TGTGCCCCCGGGGAGAATAAGACCCAGTACTTC.

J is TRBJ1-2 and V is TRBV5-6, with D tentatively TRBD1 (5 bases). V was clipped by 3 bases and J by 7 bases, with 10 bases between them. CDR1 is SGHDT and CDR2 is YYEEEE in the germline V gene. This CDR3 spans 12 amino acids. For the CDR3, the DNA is TGTGCCAGCAGCTGGGGGGGTGCTGGCTACACCTTC. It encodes CASSWGGAGYTF.

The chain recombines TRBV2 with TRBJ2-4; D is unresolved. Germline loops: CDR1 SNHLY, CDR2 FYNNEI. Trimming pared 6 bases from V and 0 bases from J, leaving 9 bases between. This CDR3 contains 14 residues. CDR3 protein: CASRSFLAKNIQYF. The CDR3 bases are TGTGCCAGCAGGTCATTCTTAGCCAAAAACATTCAGTACTTC.

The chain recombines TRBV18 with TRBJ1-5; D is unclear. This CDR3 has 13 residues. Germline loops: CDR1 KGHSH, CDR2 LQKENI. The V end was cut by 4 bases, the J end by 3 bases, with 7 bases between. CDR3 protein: CASSQWDNQPQHF. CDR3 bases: TGTGCCAGCTCACAATGGGACAATCAGCCCCAGCATTTT.

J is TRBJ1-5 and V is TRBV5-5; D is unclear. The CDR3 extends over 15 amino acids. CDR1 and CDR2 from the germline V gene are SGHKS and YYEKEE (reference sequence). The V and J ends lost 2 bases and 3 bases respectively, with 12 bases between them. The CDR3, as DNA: TGTGCCAGCAGCTTTTTTGGGGTCGACAATCAGCCCCAGCATTTT. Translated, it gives CASSFFGVDNQPQHF.

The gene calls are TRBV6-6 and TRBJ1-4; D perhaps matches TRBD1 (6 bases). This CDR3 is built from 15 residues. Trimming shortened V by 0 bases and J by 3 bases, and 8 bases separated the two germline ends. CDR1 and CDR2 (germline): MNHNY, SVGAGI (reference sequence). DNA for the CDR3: TGTGCCAGCAGTTACTCTGCAGGGGCTAATGAAAAACTGTTTTTT. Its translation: CASSYSAGANEKLFF.

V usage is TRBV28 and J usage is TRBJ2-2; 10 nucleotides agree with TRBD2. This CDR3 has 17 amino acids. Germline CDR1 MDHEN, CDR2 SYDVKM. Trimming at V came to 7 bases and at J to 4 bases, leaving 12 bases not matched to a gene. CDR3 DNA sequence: TGTGCCAGCACCATCGCGAGCGGGAGGGCCTCCACCGGGGAGCTGTTTTTT. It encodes CASTIASGRASTGELFF.

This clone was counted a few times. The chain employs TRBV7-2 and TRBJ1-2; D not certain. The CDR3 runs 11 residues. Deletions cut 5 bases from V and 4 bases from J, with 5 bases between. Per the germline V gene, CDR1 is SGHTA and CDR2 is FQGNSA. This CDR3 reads CASSNLYGYTF. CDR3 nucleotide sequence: TGTGCCAGCAGCAACCTCTATGGCTACACCTTC.

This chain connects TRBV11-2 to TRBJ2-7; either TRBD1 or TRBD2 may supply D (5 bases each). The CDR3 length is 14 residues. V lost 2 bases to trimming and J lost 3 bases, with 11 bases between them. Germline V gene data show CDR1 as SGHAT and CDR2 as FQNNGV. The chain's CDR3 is CASSLRDQVYEQYF. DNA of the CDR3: TGTGCCAGCAGCTTACGGGACCAGGTCTACGAGCAGTACTTC.

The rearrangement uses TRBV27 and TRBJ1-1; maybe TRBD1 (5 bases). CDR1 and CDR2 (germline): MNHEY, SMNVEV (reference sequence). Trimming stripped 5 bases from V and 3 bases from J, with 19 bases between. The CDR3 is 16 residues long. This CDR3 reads CASSRLRDFIYTEAFF. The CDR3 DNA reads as TGTGCCAGCAGTCGTCTCAGGGATTTTATTTACACTGAAGCTTTCTTT.

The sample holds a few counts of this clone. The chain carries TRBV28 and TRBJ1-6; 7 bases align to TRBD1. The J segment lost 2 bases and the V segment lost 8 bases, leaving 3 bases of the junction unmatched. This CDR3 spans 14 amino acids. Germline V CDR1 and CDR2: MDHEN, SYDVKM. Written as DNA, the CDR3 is TGTGCCAGCCGACAGGGAACCTATAATTCACCCCTCCACTTT. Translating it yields CASRQGTYNSPLHF.

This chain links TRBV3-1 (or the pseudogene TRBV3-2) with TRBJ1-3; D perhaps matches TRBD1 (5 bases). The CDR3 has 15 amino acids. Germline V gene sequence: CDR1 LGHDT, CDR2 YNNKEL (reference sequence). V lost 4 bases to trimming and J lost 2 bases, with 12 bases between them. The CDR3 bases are TGTGCCAGCAGCCGGACGGGGGTAGCTGGAAACACCATATATTTT. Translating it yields CASSRTGVAGNTIYF.